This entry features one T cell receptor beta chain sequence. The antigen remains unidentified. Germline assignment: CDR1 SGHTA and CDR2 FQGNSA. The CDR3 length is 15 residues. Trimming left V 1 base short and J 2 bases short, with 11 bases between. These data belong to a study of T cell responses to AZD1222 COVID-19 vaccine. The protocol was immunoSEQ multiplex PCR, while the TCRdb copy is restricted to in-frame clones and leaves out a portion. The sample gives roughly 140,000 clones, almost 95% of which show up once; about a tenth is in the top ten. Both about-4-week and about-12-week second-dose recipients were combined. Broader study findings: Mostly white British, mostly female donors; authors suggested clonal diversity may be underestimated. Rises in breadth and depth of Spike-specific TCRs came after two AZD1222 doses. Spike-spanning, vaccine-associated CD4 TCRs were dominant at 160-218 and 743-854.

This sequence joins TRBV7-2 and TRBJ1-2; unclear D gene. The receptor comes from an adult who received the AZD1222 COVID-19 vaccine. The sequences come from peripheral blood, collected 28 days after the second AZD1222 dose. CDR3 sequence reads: CASSLGTYSNYGYTF. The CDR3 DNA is TGTGCCAGCAGCTTAGGAACATATTCCAACTATGGCTACACCTTC.